These T cell receptor beta chains were read from a single sample in a study of blood T cells in healthy people across ages. TCRdb independently ran MiXCR on the 5' RACE reads; one entry per CDR3 protein. The sample has approximately 690,000 distinct CDR3 sequences; approximately 40% are singletons. The specimen was blood. These receptors all come from an older man in good health. The CDR3 runs from the conserved cysteine through the conserved F or W. D genes are given only for firm matches. Clone size is given for some rows only: seen once, a few or many times, or a class if the clone is expanded.

cdr3_length | j_call | clone_size | d_call | v_call | cdr3_aa | cdr3_nt
13 | TRBJ2-7 | few | TRBD1 | TRBV20-1 | CSAPKTGGYEQYF | TGCAGTGCTCCTAAGACAGGGGGCTACGAGCAGTACTTC
13 | TRBJ2-1 | - | - | TRBV18 | CASSPGGRAEQFF | TGTGCCAGCTCACCAGGGGGTCGGGCTGAGCAGTTCTTC
16 | TRBJ2-2 | - | - | TRBV7-2 | CASAPQSGQNTGELFF | TGTGCCAGCGCACCGCAGTCGGGACAGAACACCGGGGAGCTGTTTTTT
15 | TRBJ1-5 | - | TRBD1 | TRBV5-6 | CASSDYRGGNQPQHF | TGTGCCAGCAGCGATTACAGGGGTGGCAATCAGCCCCAGCATTTT
15 | TRBJ2-7 | few | TRBD1 | TRBV14 | CASSILGQGSYEQYF | TGTGCCAGCAGTATCTTGGGACAGGGGTCCTACGAGCAGTACTTC
16 | TRBJ2-1 | - | - | TRBV30 | CAWSVGYQASYNEQFF | TGTGCCTGGAGTGTTGGGTATCAAGCATCATACAATGAGCAGTTCTTC
15 | TRBJ1-6 | few | - | TRBV7-3 | CASSFDSSYNSPLHF | TGTGCCAGCAGCTTCGATAGCTCCTATAATTCACCCCTCCACTTT
12 | TRBJ2-5 | few | - | TRBV10-3 | CAISLEQETQYF | TGTGCCATCTCACTAGAACAAGAGACCCAGTACTTC
15 | TRBJ1-1 | - | - | TRBV4-2 | CASSQDWGSNTEAFF | TGTGCCAGCAGCCAAGATTGGGGTTCGAACACTGAAGCTTTCTTT
16 | TRBJ2-3 | few | TRBD2 | TRBV6-2/TRBV6-3 | CASSWGGSPSTDTQYF | TGTGCCAGCAGTTGGGGGGGTAGCCCCAGCACAGATACGCAGTATTTT
14 | TRBJ1-4 | - | - | TRBV7-2 | CASSNRATNEKLFF | TGTGCCAGCAGCAACAGAGCAACTAATGAAAAACTGTTTTTT
14 | TRBJ2-3 | - | - | TRBV5-1 | CATKQEAESDTQYF | TGCGCCACCAAACAGGAGGCCGAGTCAGATACGCAGTATTTT
13 | TRBJ2-7 | - | TRBD2 | TRBV24-1 | CATSDPGTKEQYF | TGTGCCACCAGTGACCCCGGGACTAAAGAGCAGTACTTC
17 | TRBJ2-5 | few | - | TRBV4-2 | CASSQAQRRGLQETQYF | TGTGCCAGCAGCCAAGCCCAACGTCGGGGGTTACAGGAGACCCAGTACTTC
15 | TRBJ2-6 | - | - | TRBV2 | CASILVLSGANVLTF | TGTGCCAGCATTCTGGTGCTCTCTGGGGCCAACGTCCTGACTTTC
17 | TRBJ1-1 | - | TRBD1 | TRBV3-1 | CASSHHGLTGVNTEAFF | TGTGCCAGCAGCCACCATGGTCTGACAGGGGTAAACACTGAAGCTTTCTTT
14 | TRBJ2-3 | - | TRBD2 | TRBV29-1 | CSALTSGGLYTQYF | TGCAGCGCCCTGACTAGCGGGGGACTTTATACGCAGTATTTT
15 | TRBJ2-7 | few | TRBD2 | TRBV10-3 | CAIEAFRGSSNEQYF | TGTGCCATCGAAGCCTTTCGCGGGAGTAGCAACGAGCAGTACTTC
14 | TRBJ1-6 | few | - | TRBV3-1 | CASSLISSDSPLHF | TGTGCCAGCAGCCTGATTTCCTCCGATTCACCCCTCCACTTT
15 | TRBJ1-2 | - | TRBD1 | TRBV28 | CASSFATGGHYGYTF | TGTGCCAGCAGTTTCGCGACAGGGGGCCACTATGGCTACACCTTC
16 | TRBJ2-7 | - | - | TRBV7-9 | CASSPRQDNIDCEQYF | TGTGCCAGCAGCCCAAGACAGGATAATATCGATTGCGAGCAGTACTTC